A single sample is the source of the 7 T cell receptor beta chains below, sequenced in a study of shared clonotypes between healthy human individuals. CD45RO-negative CD8 cells positively selected for CCR7 made up the naive population, which excluded terminally differentiated effector memory CD45RA+ cells. Profiling relied on immunoSEQ multiplex PCR, and the TCRdb table lists in-frame clones only, not all of them. Of some 2,100,000 clones in the sample, just over 90% were seen once. The sample consisted of naive CD8+ T cells from PBMCs. The receptors come from a young man in good health. Some clones in this sample may be carry-over from other donors' samples.

The chain has TRBV18 and TRBJ1-4, with 8 bases matching TRBD1. The V and J ends lost 5 bases and 8 bases, in that order; junction bases with no gene match: 10. CDR1 is KGHSH and CDR2 is LQKENI in the germline V gene. This CDR3 comprises 15 residues. The CDR3 coding sequence is TGTGCCAGCTCATCGGACAGGGCGTATAGCGAAAAACTGTTTTTT. This translates into CASSSDRAYSEKLFF.

The chain is built from TRBV28 and TRBJ2-7; the D call may be TRBD1 or TRBD2 (5 bases each). The V and J ends lost 5 bases and 2 bases respectively, with 13 bases between them. Germline V lookup: CDR1 MDHEN, CDR2 SYDVKM. There are 14 residues in the CDR3. The CDR3 nucleotides are TGTGCCAGCAGTCCCTGGGACGGGACCTACGAGCAGTACTTC. Translating it yields CASSPWDGTYEQYF.

This clone was seen a single time. V gene TRBV7-7 combines with J gene TRBJ2-7; 8 nucleotides align to TRBD1. V shed 5 bases and J 2 bases; nucleotides not matched to a gene: 11. CDR1 is SSHAT, CDR2 FNYEAQ, per germline (reference sequence). There are 16 residues in the CDR3. CDR3 nucleotides: TGTGCCAGCAGCCCATGGGCGACAGGGGCCCCCTACGAGCAGTACTTC. This gives the protein CASSPWATGAPYEQYF.

In its sample, this clone was seen once. V usage is TRBV19 and J usage is TRBJ2-2; D call uncertain. The germline V gene encodes CDR1 LNHDA and CDR2 SQIVND (reference sequence). CDR3 length: 13 amino acids. V was clipped by 7 bases and J by 1 base, with 7 bases between them. DNA of the CDR3: TGTGCCAGTATAGGGAAGAACACCGGGGAGCTGTTTTTT. Translation: CASIGKNTGELFF.

This chain joins TRBV19 and TRBJ2-7, with TRBD1 matching over 8 bases. Trimming at V came to 5 bases and at J to 3 bases, leaving 6 bases not matched to a gene. The CDR3 totals 14 residues. Germline values: CDR1 LNHDA, CDR2 SQIVND (reference sequence). CDR3 region: CASSAGQAYYEQYF. CDR3 DNA: TGTGCCAGTAGTGCGGGACAGGCATACTACGAGCAGTACTTC.

The chain carries TRBV28 and TRBJ2-1; maybe TRBD2 (6 bases). The germline V gene has CDR1 MDHEN and CDR2 SYDVKM. Trimming stripped 2 bases from V and 9 bases from J, with 20 bases between. This CDR3 comprises 16 residues. The CDR3 DNA is TGTGCCAGCAGTTTAAGGGTAGCGGAGGGGAAAGGTGAGCAGTTCTTC. It is translated as CASSLRVAEGKGEQFF.

The V gene is TRBV7-9, the J gene TRBJ2-5; 7 bases map to TRBD1. Germline CDR1 reads SEHNR; CDR2 reads FQNEAQ (reference sequence). Trimming removed 5 bases from V and 13 bases from J; junction bases left unmatched: 13. The CDR3 totals 13 residues. In nucleotides, the CDR3 is TGTGCCAGCAGCGCCCAGGGACAGCCGTTACGGTACTTC. It codes for CASSAQGQPLRYF.